This TCR beta chain comes out of a study of cytomegalovirus exposure and HLA in healthy donors. The CDR3 has 16 amino acids. Germline CDR1 SGHNT, CDR2 YYREEE (reference sequence). Trimming took 5 bases from V and 3 from J; bases not matched to a gene: 3. This PCR relied on a set of 60 Vbeta primers and 13 Jbeta primers. Libraries were prepared by immunoSEQ multiplex PCR; TCRdb keeps only in-frame clonotypes and omits some of them. Of 170,000 or so clones listed, roughly 84% are singletons. Sequenced input: PBMCs. This sequence originates from a boy younger than 10 in good health and CMV-seronegative. This sequence joins TRBV5-4 and TRBJ2-3; TRBD2 agrees at 16 bases. Here the CDR3 reads CASSTGLAGGTDTQYF. Written as DNA, the CDR3 is TGTGCCAGCAGTACGGGACTAGCGGGAGGGACAGATACGCAGTATTTT.